This record concerns one TCR beta chain sequence. Its antigen is unknown. This record belongs to a study of long-term antiretroviral therapy in people with HIV. General study findings and limits: Once patients were on ART, diversity went higher but still fell short of transplant donor controls.

Trimming shortened V by 1 base and J by 10 bases, and 23 bases separated the two germline ends. Germline V gives CDR1 SGHDT, CDR2 YYEEEE. This CDR3 is 16 amino acids long. This was the immunoSEQ v3.0 assay at survey level. Measured with immunoSEQ multiplex PCR; TCRdb has only the in-frame clones, and not every one. The sample holds some 19,000 clones; around 87% are singletons and the top ten take 2.5% to 3.5%. The source of this sequence is a woman aged 50 to 60 with HIV. This chain links TRBV5-6 with TRBJ1-1, with D tentatively TRBD1 (5 bases). The sequenced sample was unsorted PBMCs, obtained around 2.7 years after starting antiretroviral therapy. This CDR3 is CASSLSFPGPEIGAFF. CDR3 coding DNA: TGTGCCAGCAGCTTGAGTTTCCCGGGACCCGAAATTGGAGCTTTCTTT.